This T cell receptor (beta chain) was sequenced in a study of somatic mutations in cytotoxic T cells in rheumatoid arthritis. Study conclusions and caveats: The largest CD8+ clone made up over 20% of CD8+ cells in about an eighth of the roughly 60 patients.

Source study methods: Matches were rare between published virus-specific TCRB sequences and patient CD8+ clones exceeding 1%. Here immunoSEQ multiplex PCR was the method, and the copy in TCRdb shows in-frame clones only, minus some. From that table come the V and J calls and clone size; the DNA was used to work out D and trimming. This table holds under 20,000 clones, 65% to 80% found once. About this clone itself: Its antigen is not known.

J gave up 7 bases and V 3 bases, and 12 bases lay outside the gene matches. CDR1 is MNHNS, CDR2 SASEGT, per germline. The CDR3 sequence is 18 residues long. Positive magnetic bead selection, which isolated the CD4+ and CD8+ cells, was followed by a flow cytometry check of purity. Material: CD8+ T cells sorted from blood. The V and J genes are TRBV6-1 and TRBJ1-4, with 12 bases lining up with TRBD1. The TCR originated in an adult with rheumatoid arthritis. In nucleotides, the CDR3 is TGTGCCAGCAGTGACCCTACCGGGACAGGGGGCAGTGGTGAAAAACTGTTTTTT. This codes for CASSDPTGTGGSGEKLFF.